The 2 T cell receptor beta chains in this list originate from one sample, sequenced in a study of CD8+ T cells in alopecia areata. RNA, once extracted, was reverse transcribed into cDNA for use as the sequencing template. TCRdb's copy holds only in-frame clones and misses some; the assay was immunoSEQ multiplex PCR. In the table there are approximately 30,000 clones, 55% of which are singletons. The sequenced material came from NKG2D-high CD8+ T cells sorted from blood. The source of these receptors is a human donor with alopecia areata.

The chain uses TRBV5-4 and TRBJ2-3; D unclear. The ends were cut back, 3 bases at V and 5 bases at J, with 4 bases in the middle. Germline V gene sequence: CDR1 SGHNT, CDR2 YYREEE (reference sequence). The CDR3 has 11 amino acids. Here the CDR3 reads CASSSGDTQYF. The CDR3 DNA reads TGTGCCAGCAGCTCCGGAGATACGCAGTATTTT. Supplemented by reference TRBV5-4 and TRBJ2-3, the full variable domain reads ETGVTQSPTHLIKTRGQQVTLRCSSQSGHNTVSWYQQALGQGPQFIFQYYREEENGRGNFPPRFSGLQFPNYSSELNVNALELDDSALYLCASSSGDTQYFGPGTRLTVL.

The rearrangement uses TRBV11-2 and TRBJ2-1; D unclear. The CDR3 runs 11 residues. The germline V and J ends were trimmed by 5 bases and 8 bases, with 7 bases remaining between them. Per germline, CDR1 SGHAT and CDR2 FQNNGV. The CDR3 DNA follows: TGTGCCAGCAGCCTATACGATGAGCAGTTCTTC. Translated, it gives CASSLYDEQFF. Full variable domain (missing parts from reference TRBV11-2 and TRBJ2-1): EAGVAQSPRYKIIEKRQSVAFWCNPISGHATLYWYQQILGQGPKLLIQFQNNGVVDDSQLPKDRFSAERLKGVDSTLKIQPAKLEDSAVYLCASSLYDEQFFGPGTRLTVL.